The 23 T cell receptor beta chains presented below share a single source sample, sequenced in a study of blood T cell repertoires in COVID-19. Profiling relied on immunoSEQ multiplex PCR, and the TCRdb table lists in-frame clones only, not all of them. The sample lists under 65,000 clones, 80% to 95% occurring once. Sequenced sample: peripheral blood. The source is a man aged 45-65 years with acute or convalescent COVID-19.

The chain links TRBV19 to TRBJ1-5; TRBD1 might be the D (6 bases). The V and J ends lost 1 base and 3 bases respectively, with 10 bases between them. Germline values: CDR1 LNHDA, CDR2 SQIVND (reference sequence). This CDR3 comprises 15 residues. The DNA for the CDR3 is TGTGCCAGTAGTATAGGCACAGGGATCAATCAGCCCCAGCATTTT. Translating it yields CASSIGTGINQPQHF.

V gene TRBV2 combines with J gene TRBJ2-7, with 12 bases aligning to TRBD2. The CDR3 extends over 15 amino acids. V lost 3 bases to trimming and J lost 2 bases; unmatched junction nucleotides: 2. Germline V gene sequence: CDR1 SNHLY, CDR2 FYNNEI. The CDR3 region has the DNA TGTGCCAGCAGTGATCTAGCGGGGGGGACCTACGAGCAGTACTTC. This translates into CASSDLAGGTYEQYF. Full variable domain (outside the CDR3, taken from reference TRBV2 and TRBJ2-7): EPEVTQTPSHQVTQMGQEVILRCVPISNHLYFYWYRQILGQKVEFLVSFYNNEISEKSEIFDDQFSVERPDGSNFTLKIRSTKLEDSAMYFCASSDLAGGTYEQYFGPGTRLTVT.

The V gene is TRBV6-5, the J gene TRBJ2-7, with D possibly matching TRBD2 (6 bases). V was trimmed by 6 bases and J by 6 bases, leaving 15 bases between them. The CDR3 has 13 amino acids. Germline V gene sequence: CDR1 MNHEY, CDR2 SVGAGI. This CDR3 is CASRQALGGEQYF. As DNA, the CDR3 is TGTGCCAGCAGGCAGGCCCTCGGGGGCGAGCAGTACTTC.

The genes are TRBV6-1 and TRBJ1-5; no firm D call. This CDR3 spans 14 amino acids. The germline V gene has CDR1 MNHNS and CDR2 SASEGT. The V gene lost 1 base and the J gene lost 7 bases, with 11 bases spanning the gap. Written as DNA, the CDR3 is TGTGCCAGCAGTGAAGAGAGGGTTTTGCAGCCCCAGCATTTT. Protein: CASSEERVLQPQHF.

The chain has TRBV25-1 and TRBJ2-3; 10 positions agree with TRBD1. CDR1 MGHDK and CDR2 SYGVNS come from the germline V gene. This CDR3 spans 16 amino acids. Trimming cost V 4 bases and J 4 bases; bases outside gene matches: 8. CDR3 nucleotide sequence: TGTGCCAGCAGTGGGGACAGGGGCGGTTACCCAGATACGCAGTATTTT. Its translation: CASSGDRGGYPDTQYF.

This rearrangement joins TRBV7-2 to TRBJ1-4; perhaps TRBD1 as D (5 bases). The CDR3 length is 15 residues. V was cut by 5 bases and J by 3 bases, with 13 bases left in between. Per germline, CDR1 SGHTA and CDR2 FQGNSA. CDR3 DNA: TGTGCCAGCAGCGTACAGGTCGCGGCTAATGAAAAACTGTTTTTT. Its protein is CASSVQVAANEKLFF.

This clone was recorded once. The chain recombines TRBV29-1 with TRBJ2-7, with 9 positions matching TRBD1. V lost 4 bases, J lost 5 bases, and 3 bases stayed unmatched. Germline V CDR1 and CDR2: SQVTM, ANQGSEA. The CDR3 is made up of 12 amino acids. CDR3 nucleotides: TGCAGCGTTGCACAGGGGGCTCACGAGCAGTACTTC. Its protein is CSVAQGAHEQYF.

The rearrangement uses TRBV5-1 and TRBJ1-4; possibly TRBD1 for D (5 bases). The V end was cut by 3 bases, the J end by 6 bases, with 18 bases between. CDR1 is SGHRS, CDR2 YFSETQ, per germline. CDR3 length: 16 residues. The CDR3 DNA follows: TGCGCCAGCAGCTACGACGGAGGGCAGGGATATGAAAAACTGTTTTTT. Amino acid sequence: CASSYDGGQGYEKLFF.

V usage is TRBV7-2 and J usage is TRBJ1-5; D remains ambiguous. Germline values: CDR1 SGHTA, CDR2 FQGNSA. The CDR3 has 14 amino acids. The V end was cut by 5 bases, the J end by 1 base, with 9 bases between. The CDR3 region has the DNA TGTGCCAGCAGCCCTAGTCCCAGCAATCAGCCCCAGCATTTT. Its protein is CASSPSPSNQPQHF.

The chain is built from TRBV7-2 and TRBJ2-1, with 7 nucleotides matching TRBD2. CDR3 length: 11 amino acids. Unmatched junction bases numbered 0, after V lost 4 bases and J lost 9 bases. Germline CDR1 reads SGHTA; CDR2 reads FQGNSA. The DNA for the CDR3 is TGTGCCAGCAGCTCTAGCGGTGAGCAGTTCTTC. Amino acids: CASSSSGEQFF.

This clone was detected a few times. The gene calls are TRBV15 and TRBJ2-3, with TRBD1 identical over 7 bases. V lost 3 bases, J lost 8 bases, and 14 bases stayed unmatched. The CDR3 consists of 16 residues. Germline CDR1 LNHNV, CDR2 YYDKDF (reference sequence). The CDR3 loop reads CATSSQDRSSMVTQYF. Written as DNA, the CDR3 is TGTGCCACCAGCAGCCAGGACAGGTCCTCCATGGTTACGCAGTATTTT.

The chain links TRBV13 to TRBJ2-1; 10 nucleotides line up with TRBD1. CDR3 length: 15 residues. V lost 3 bases and J lost 1; bases outside the gene matches: 0. CDR1 is PRHDT, CDR2 FYEKMQ, per germline (reference sequence). The CDR3 loop is CASSLGQGSYNEQFF. CDR3 sequence (DNA): TGTGCCAGCAGCTTGGGACAGGGGTCCTACAATGAGCAGTTCTTC. Supplemented by reference TRBV13 and TRBJ2-1, the full variable domain reads AAGVIQSPRHLIKEKRETATLKCYPIPRHDTVYWYQQGPGQDPQFLISFYEKMQSDKGSIPDRFSAQQFSDYHSELNMSSLELGDSALYFCASSLGQGSYNEQFFGPGTRLTVL.

DNA for the CDR3: TGTGCCAGCAGTGGACATAGCAATCAGCCCCAGCATTTT. Protein: CASSGHSNQPQHF. This chain links TRBV12-3 or TRBV12-4 with TRBJ1-5; D may be TRBD1 (5 bases). The CDR3 sequence is 13 residues long. V shed 5 bases and J shed 0 bases, with 5 bases lying between them.

The chain carries TRBV12-5 and TRBJ1-1; tentative D call: TRBD1 (5 bases). The CDR3 covers 16 residues. The germline V gene encodes CDR1 LGHNT and CDR2 FRNRAP. Trimming removed 2 bases from V and 0 bases from J, with 13 bases in between. The DNA for the CDR3 is TGTGCTAGTGGTTTGATCGCAGGGTCCTTGAACACTGAAGCTTTCTTT. Translated: CASGLIAGSLNTEAFF.

This rearrangement joins TRBV21-1 to TRBJ1-2; the table's D call, TRBD1, was not checked against the DNA. TRBV21-1 is deemed a pseudogene. CDR3 length equals 11 residues. The CDR3 DNA follows: TGTGCCGGTCACAGGGGAAGAAGCTACACCTTC. It is translated as CAGHRGRSYTF.

The chain recombines TRBV5-1 with TRBJ2-7, with 7 bases matching TRBD1. Losses at the gene ends were 1 base for V and 3 bases for J; bases not matched to a gene: 7. Germline V gives CDR1 SGHRS, CDR2 YFSETQ. The CDR3 is made up of 15 amino acids. The CDR3 nucleotides read TGCGCCAGCAGCTTGCAACAGGGGACCTTCTACGAGCAGTACTTC. Residues: CASSLQQGTFYEQYF.

V usage is TRBV7-9 and J usage is TRBJ2-6; TRBD1 might be the D (6 bases). Germline V gene lookup returns CDR1 SEHNR and CDR2 FQNEAQ (reference sequence). The V gene lost 7 bases and the J gene lost 2 bases, with 9 bases spanning the gap. CDR3 length: 14 amino acids. CDR3 nucleotides: TGTGCCAGCAACAGGGTCCCTGGGGCCAACGTCCTGACTTTC. This translates into CASNRVPGANVLTF.

The CDR3 loop reads CASSSTGSDYGYTF. The DNA for the CDR3 is TGTGCCAGCAGTTCGACAGGGTCGGACTATGGCTACACCTTC. The V and J genes are TRBV27 and TRBJ1-2; TRBD1 aligns across 7 bases. J lost 3 bases, V lost 4 bases, and 5 bases had no gene match. This CDR3 has 14 residues. CDR1 is MNHEY and CDR2 is SMNVEV in the germline V gene (reference sequence).

This clone was recorded once. The chain couples TRBV15 to TRBJ1-2, with TRBD1 matching over 8 bases. The V segment lost 0 bases and the J segment 4 bases; nucleotides outside the gene matches: 4. CDR1 and CDR2 from the germline V gene are LNHNV and YYDKDF (reference sequence). The CDR3 contains 15 residues. As DNA, the CDR3 is TGTGCCACCAGCAGAGATCAGGGGGCAAGCTATGGCTACACCTTC. Translated, it gives CATSRDQGASYGYTF. The full variable domain, rest sourced from reference TRBV15 and TRBJ1-2, is DAMVIQNPRYQVTQFGKPVTLSCSQTLNHNVMYWYQQKSSQAPKLLFHYYDKDFNNEADTPDNFQSRRPNTSFCFLDIRSPGLGDTAMYLCATSRDQGASYGYTFGSGTRLTVV.

V gene TRBV6-5 combines with J gene TRBJ2-3; 10 positions agree with TRBD1. The CDR3 spans 15 residues. Germline CDR1 reads MNHEY; CDR2 reads SVGAGI. The junction had 10 bases not matched to a gene; V was cut back by 5 bases and J by 8 bases. CDR3 DNA: TGTGCCAGCAGTCTACAGACAGGGGGCTCAGGTACGCAGTATTTT. Protein product: CASSLQTGGSGTQYF.

The gene calls are TRBV6-5 and TRBJ1-2; TRBD1 is a possible D gene (5 bases). Per the germline V gene, CDR1 is MNHEY and CDR2 is SVGAGI. The CDR3 spans 14 residues. Trimming pared 0 bases from V and 4 bases from J, leaving 9 bases between. CDR3 amino acids: CASSYSARAYGYTF. The CDR3 DNA sequence: TGTGCCAGCAGTTACTCTGCCAGGGCCTATGGCTACACCTTC.

CDR3 DNA sequence: TGTGCCAGCTCATACAGGGGGAGCAATCAGCCCCAGCATTTT. Encoded protein: CASSYRGSNQPQHF. The genes are TRBV18 and TRBJ1-5; TRBD1 aligns across 8 bases. The CDR3 is made up of 14 amino acids. Germline V gene sequence: CDR1 KGHSH, CDR2 LQKENI. V shed 5 bases and J 1 base; nucleotides not matched to a gene: 1.

The chain recombines TRBV18 with TRBJ2-1; tentative D call: TRBD1 (6 bases). Trimming took 0 bases from V and 3 from J, leaving 12 bases between them. Germline V CDR1 and CDR2: KGHSH, LQKENI. The CDR3 runs 16 residues. The CDR3 DNA follows: TGTGCCAGCTCACCACCCGTAAGGGGGAACTACAATGAGCAGTTCTTC. It specifies CASSPPVRGNYNEQFF.